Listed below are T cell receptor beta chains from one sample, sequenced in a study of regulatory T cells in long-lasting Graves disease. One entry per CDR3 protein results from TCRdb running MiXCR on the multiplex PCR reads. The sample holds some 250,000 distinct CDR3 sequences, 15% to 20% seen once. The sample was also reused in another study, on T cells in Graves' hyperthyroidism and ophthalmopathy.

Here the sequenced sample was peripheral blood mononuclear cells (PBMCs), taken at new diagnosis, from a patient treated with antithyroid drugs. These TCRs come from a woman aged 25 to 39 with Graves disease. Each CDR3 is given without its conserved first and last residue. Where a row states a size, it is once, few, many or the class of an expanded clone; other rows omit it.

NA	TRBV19	ASSIVGTGGREQF
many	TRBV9	ASSSAGGGYGYT
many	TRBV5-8	ASSLRTETGANVLT
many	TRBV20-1	SARSQADTQY
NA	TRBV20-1	SVRRVRSGNYGYT
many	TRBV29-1	SVTTGATEAF
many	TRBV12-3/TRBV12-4	ASSFQGVYGYT
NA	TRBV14	ASSRLTGVTTDTQY
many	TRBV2	ASSEAVARLAGELF
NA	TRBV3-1	ASSQNGVTEAF
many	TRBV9	ANGGDTQY
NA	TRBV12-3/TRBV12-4	ASSLRGLAGVYNEQF
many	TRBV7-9	ASSLTASYEQY
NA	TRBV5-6	ASSSIVQGSLGTAKNIQY
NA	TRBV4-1	ASSQVILDAQH
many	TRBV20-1	SARDPVHVQAQH
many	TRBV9	ASSAGGTGDSPLH
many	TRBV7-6	ASSLGSAMNTEAF
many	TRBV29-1	SVDRGTDTQY
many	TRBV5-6	ASLGGRYNEQF
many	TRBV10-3	AISERTVDEAF
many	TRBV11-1	ASSYVQPQH
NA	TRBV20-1	SARGGGRTGELF
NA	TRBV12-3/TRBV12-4	ASSPYRDNTEAF
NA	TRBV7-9	ASSPTSGGSQETQY
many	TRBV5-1	ASTTSLGTAYEQY
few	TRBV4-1	ASSPGLVGGISYEQY
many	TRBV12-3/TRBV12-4	ASSRGGNTDTQY
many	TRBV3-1	ASSSGTTNSPLH
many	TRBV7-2	ASRSTGAGNTIY
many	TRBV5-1	ASSSPTELYEQY
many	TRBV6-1	AVRDRDLTEAF
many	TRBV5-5	ASSLYLFDGDTEAF
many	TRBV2	ASSEYGADSGNTIY
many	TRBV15	ATSNIRTGAADTQY
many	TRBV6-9	ASSLSGTKETQY
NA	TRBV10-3	AISESPVSGNTIY
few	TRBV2	ASRTGPGQY
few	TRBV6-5	ASSYYPQGGLNQPQH
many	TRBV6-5	ASSYSRWGGYEQY
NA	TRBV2	ASSGTGVSPLH
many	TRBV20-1	SARETVNSGNTIY
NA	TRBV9	ASSATGGHSGNTIY
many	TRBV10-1	ASSLNRGPWAEAF
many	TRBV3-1	ASSQLDVYEQY
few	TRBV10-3	AITPTGGDGELF
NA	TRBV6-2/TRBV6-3	ASSYSFNQPQH
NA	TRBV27	ASSLRGLPGQRGGELF
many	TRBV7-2	ASTDPRGGVETQY
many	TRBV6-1	ASRQGTSLQQPQH
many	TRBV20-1	SARGVYGYT
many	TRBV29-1	SATPGQANTEAF
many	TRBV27	ASSFLGGRTEAF
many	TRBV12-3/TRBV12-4	ASSRGAGGAVDTQY
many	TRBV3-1	ASSQGRAEWRNTEAF
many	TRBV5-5	ASSMADTQY
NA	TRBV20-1	SALQEETQY
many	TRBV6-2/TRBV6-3	ASSSGTGGYGYT
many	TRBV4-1	ASSRKALDRGLGANVLT